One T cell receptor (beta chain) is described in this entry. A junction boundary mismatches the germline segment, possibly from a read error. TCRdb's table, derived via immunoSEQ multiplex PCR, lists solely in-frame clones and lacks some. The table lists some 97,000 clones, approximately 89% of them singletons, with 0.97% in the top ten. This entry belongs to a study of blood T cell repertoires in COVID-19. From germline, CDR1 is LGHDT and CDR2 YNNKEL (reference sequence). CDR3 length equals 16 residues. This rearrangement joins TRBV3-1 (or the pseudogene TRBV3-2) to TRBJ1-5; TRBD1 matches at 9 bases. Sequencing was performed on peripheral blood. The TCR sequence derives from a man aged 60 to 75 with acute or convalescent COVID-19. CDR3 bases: TGTGCCAGCAGCCAAGAGGGACAGGGAATGGGTCAGTCCCAGCATTTT. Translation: CASSQEGQGMGQSQHF.